This entry lists 9 T cell receptor beta chains sequenced from one sample in a study of cytomegalovirus exposure and HLA in healthy donors (dated by TCRdb to about 2017). Library construction relied on the immunoSEQ multiplex PCR assay. For the multiplex PCR, a mixture combining 60 forward primers for TCR Vbeta segments and 13 reverse primers for TCR Jbeta segments was used. TCRdb mirrors the immuneACCESS table, restricted to in-frame sequences. Some clones are absent from its copies; in checked studies, under half trace to an unresolved V gene, and the reason for the others is unknown. For this sample there are about 140,000 clones; 80% appear just once. The ten biggest clones cover about 6.5% of the sample. Sequencing was performed on PBMCs. Receptors originate from a man in his forties in good health and CMV-seropositive.

DNA for the CDR3: TGTGCCAGCAGCTTAAGTACTAGCGGGGGGGCGAAGACCCAGTACTTC. Translation: CASSLSTSGGAKTQYF. The V and J genes are TRBV7-2 and TRBJ2-5, with 13 bases fitting TRBD2. The CDR3 has 16 residues. V dropped 2 bases and J dropped 6; count of bases not matched to a gene: 6. Germline V lookup: CDR1 SGHTA, CDR2 FQGNSA.

The genes are TRBV14 and TRBJ2-7; D not resolved. V was trimmed by 1 base and J by 6 bases, leaving 10 bases between them. This CDR3 region has 13 residues. CDR1 and CDR2 from the germline V gene are SGHDN and FVKESK. For the CDR3, the DNA is TGTGCCAGCAGCCAAGGGGCGAAACCCGAGCAGTACTTC. Translation gives CASSQGAKPEQYF.

This clone was observed a single time. This chain joins TRBV4-2 and TRBJ2-7, with 14 positions matching TRBD2. The CDR3 length is 16 residues. Germline V gives CDR1 LGHNA, CDR2 YNFKEQ. The trim removed 1 base at V and 2 bases at J, leaving 1 base unmatched. The CDR3 protein is CASSQGLAGGPYEQYF. The CDR3 bases are TGTGCCAGCAGCCAAGGACTAGCGGGAGGGCCCTACGAGCAGTACTTC.

The J gene is TRBJ1-5, the V gene TRBV27; TRBD1 matches 8 bases. The CDR3 extends over 14 amino acids. CDR1 is MNHEY, CDR2 SMNVEV, per germline (reference sequence). The J segment lost 3 bases and the V segment lost 6 bases, leaving 4 bases of the junction unmatched. CDR3 loop: CASRKQGVNQPQHF. The DNA of the CDR3 is TGTGCCAGCAGAAAACAGGGGGTCAATCAGCCCCAGCATTTT.

The J gene is TRBJ1-1, the V gene TRBV28; 8 nucleotides align to TRBD1. The CDR3 consists of 18 residues. The germline CDR1 and CDR2 sequences are MDHEN and SYDVKM. Germline trimming cut 5 bases from V and 0 bases from J; bases unmatched to any gene: 14. The CDR3 is CASSLLQGGTSMNTEAFF. The CDR3 DNA sequence: TGTGCCAGCAGTCTCCTACAGGGGGGGACTTCTATGAACACTGAAGCTTTCTTT.

The J gene is TRBJ2-1, the V gene TRBV6-1; 11 nucleotides line up with TRBD2. The CDR3 consists of 19 residues. The germline CDR1 and CDR2 sequences are MNHNS and SASEGT. The trim removed 2 bases at V and 2 bases at J, leaving 11 bases unmatched. DNA for the CDR3: TGTGCCAGCAGTGAATGGGCTAGCGGGGGGCCTACCCCCTACAATGAGCAGTTCTTC. Translation gives CASSEWASGGPTPYNEQFF.

J is TRBJ2-1 and V is TRBV6-5; D is unresolved. From germline, CDR1 is MNHEY and CDR2 SVGAGI. This CDR3 is built from 14 residues. V lost 0 bases, J lost 3 bases, and 6 bases lay in between. The CDR3 region has the DNA TGTGCCAGCAGTTACTCTGAGGACTACAATGAGCAGTTCTTC. As protein: CASSYSEDYNEQFF.

The chain joins TRBV7-6 to TRBJ1-1, with D maybe TRBD1 (6 bases). Trimming shortened V by 5 bases and J by 1 base, and 17 bases separated the two germline ends. The germline V gene encodes CDR1 SGHVS and CDR2 FNYEAQ. This CDR3 spans 16 amino acids. DNA of the CDR3: TGTGCCAGCAGCCCTGGACGGAGGGGGGGGAACACTGAAGCTTTCTTT. Translating it yields CASSPGRRGGNTEAFF.

The chain employs TRBV5-4 and TRBJ2-5, with 9 bases that match TRBD2. The V and J ends lost 5 bases and 2 bases, in that order; junction bases with no gene match: 7. This CDR3 contains 15 residues. The germline gives CDR1 SGHNT, CDR2 YYREEE (reference sequence). The CDR3 DNA reads as TGTGCCAGCAGTCCCGGGACTAGCCTACAAGAGACCCAGTACTTC. It yields the protein CASSPGTSLQETQYF.